A selection of T cell receptor beta chains follows, all from one sample in a study of PD-L1 blockade in urothelial cancer. Method: immunoSEQ multiplex PCR; TCRdb's copy keeps in-frame clones and lacks some. This sample has over 75,000 clones, with more than 75% found just once. Material: PBMCs, obtained around atezolizumab (anti-PD-L1) treatment. The receptor source for this set is a man between 60 and 75 years old with urothelial cancer. The CDR3 runs from the conserved cysteine through the conserved F or W.

TRBJ1-5	TRBV5-6	CASSFYQPNQPQHF
TRBJ1-6	TRBV5-1	CASSLEGRQVNSPLHF
TRBJ1-5	TRBV5-1	CASSMGQGNQPQHF
TRBJ2-7	TRBV10-1	CASSESGLPYEQYF
TRBJ1-2	TRBV28	CASSLTHYINYGYTF
TRBJ2-5	TRBV19	CASSITGGVETQYF
TRBJ1-5	TRBV18	CASSSLGVQPQHF
TRBJ1-3	TRBV30	CAWTLPTGWGNTIYF
TRBJ2-1	TRBV5-1	CASQPGTASYNEQFF
TRBJ2-7	TRBV30	CAWSVGTGGYEQYF
TRBJ1-2	TRBV2	CASGGSALRPSYGYTF
TRBJ2-1	TRBV7-3	CASSPGLAGVGEQFF
TRBJ2-1	TRBV5-1	CASSPTRGLNNEQFF
TRBJ2-3	TRBV7-9	CASSPGTLPSTDTQYF
TRBJ1-2	TRBV9	CASSVDLGGAGGYTF
TRBJ1-3	TRBV28	CASSFSRGPFGNTIYF
TRBJ2-7	TRBV28	CASRPQDMGLGTEF
TRBJ1-1	TRBV6-5	CASSYSQGLTEAFF
TRBJ1-2	TRBV7-3	CASSPTGGSGYGYTF
TRBJ2-7	TRBV7-8	CASSLLQGDEQYF
TRBJ1-2	TRBV9	CASSDNTAHYGYTF
TRBJ1-6	TRBV5-1	CASSRTGTTNNSPLHF
TRBJ2-4	TRBV5-1	CASSLRSGGANIQYF
TRBJ1-2	TRBV2	CASSVAILGYTF
TRBJ1-5	TRBV6-5	CASRRGGRNQPQHF
TRBJ2-3	TRBV7-3	CASSPWTSGEYTQYF
TRBJ1-4	TRBV7-9	CASNPGIGTNEKLFF
TRBJ1-1	TRBV7-9	CASSEGGITEAFF
TRBJ2-7	TRBV6-5	CASGGQAYEQYF
TRBJ1-2	TRBV2	CASSEGGFYGYTF
TRBJ2-7	TRBV5-1	CASSAIPGASYEQYF
TRBJ2-7	TRBV19	CASRPGQTYEQYF
TRBJ1-5	TRBV2	CASSEIRAGNQPQHF
TRBJ2-2	TRBV30	CAWIRDRVGELFF
TRBJ1-5	TRBV2	CASPPVETAVSSNQPQHF
TRBJ2-1	TRBV30	CAWSVSRVGNEQFF
TRBJ2-4	TRBV5-1	CASSGTVTKNIQYF
TRBJ2-3	TRBV10-3	CAIGTTRLHEGTDTQYF